Presented here are 28 T cell receptor beta chains from one specimen sequenced in a study of blood T cell repertoires in COVID-19. Method: immunoSEQ multiplex PCR; TCRdb's copy keeps in-frame clones and lacks some. Here the sample spans about 140,000 clones, about three quarters being singletons. Sequenced: peripheral blood. Receptors were obtained from a woman between 50 and 59 years old with active or convalescent COVID-19.

This chain links TRBV7-2 with TRBJ1-2; D possibly corresponds to TRBD1 (5 bases). Germline values: CDR1 SGHTA, CDR2 FQGNSA. This CDR3 spans 14 amino acids. V dropped 1 base and J dropped 8 bases, with 14 bases sitting between them. CDR3 sequence: CASSLGSGQGGYTF. The CDR3 DNA is TGTGCCAGCAGCTTAGGTTCAGGGCAGGGCGGCTACACCTTC.

The J gene is TRBJ2-2, the V gene TRBV7-9; TRBD2 aligns across 10 bases. Germline lookup yields CDR1 SEHNR and CDR2 FQNEAQ (reference sequence). The J segment lost 1 base and the V segment lost 4 bases, leaving 6 bases of the junction unmatched. CDR3 length equals 17 residues. This chain's CDR3 is CASSSSRLAGNTGELFF. In nucleotides, the CDR3 is TGTGCCAGCAGCTCTTCTCGACTAGCGGGGAACACCGGGGAGCTGTTTTTT.

This clone was detected only once. The V and J genes are TRBV19 and TRBJ1-5, with D hard to call. CDR3 length: 14 amino acids. CDR1 LNHDA and CDR2 SQIVND come from the germline V gene (reference sequence). The germline V and J ends were trimmed by 3 bases and 3 bases, with 9 bases remaining between them. The CDR3 sequence is CASSIMADNQPQHF. In nucleotides, the CDR3 is TGTGCCAGTAGTATTATGGCAGACAATCAGCCCCAGCATTTT.

The chain is built from TRBV28 and TRBJ2-1, with TRBD2 identical over 7 bases. V shed 5 bases, J shed 2 bases, and the junction held 9 bases outside the gene matches. There are 16 residues in the CDR3. Germline loops: CDR1 MDHEN, CDR2 SYDVKM. The CDR3 here is CASSPPTSFPYNEQFF. The CDR3 DNA follows: TGTGCCAGCAGTCCGCCGACTAGCTTCCCCTACAATGAGCAGTTCTTC.

This chain connects TRBV7-3 to TRBJ2-3; 7 bases align to TRBD2. The junction had 0 bases not matched to a gene; V was cut back by 1 base and J by 5 bases. This CDR3 is 13 amino acids long. The V gene's germline CDR1 is SGHTA and CDR2 FQGTGA. The chain's CDR3 is CASSLSGRDTQYF. DNA for the CDR3: TGTGCCAGCAGCTTAAGCGGGAGAGATACGCAGTATTTT.

The J gene is TRBJ2-5, the V gene TRBV7-2; D possibly corresponds to TRBD2 (6 bases). Germline CDR1 SGHTA, CDR2 FQGNSA. V was pared by 0 bases and J by 2 bases, with 10 bases between. This CDR3 contains 15 residues. This CDR3 reads CASSLAGGLQETQYF. For the CDR3, the DNA is TGTGCCAGCAGCTTAGCTGGGGGACTTCAAGAGACCCAGTACTTC.

This clone was observed once. The V gene is TRBV4-3, the J gene TRBJ2-7, with 9 bases that match TRBD1. The CDR3 is 14 amino acids. Trimming removed 4 bases from V and 0 bases from J; junction bases left unmatched: 1. CDR1 and CDR2 from the germline V gene are LGHNA and YSLEER. Here the CDR3 reads CASSPGQGSYEQYF. For the CDR3, the DNA is TGCGCCAGCAGCCCGGGACAGGGCTCCTACGAGCAGTACTTC.

The rearrangement links TRBV15 to TRBJ2-1, with D tentatively TRBD2 (6 bases). CDR3 length equals 16 residues. CDR1 and CDR2 (germline): LNHNV, YYDKDF (reference sequence). Trimming shortened V by 0 bases and J by 5 bases, and 14 bases separated the two germline ends. In DNA, the CDR3 is TGTGCCACCAGCAGAGATCGGGCGGGATATAACAATGAGCAGTTCTTC. It codes for CATSRDRAGYNNEQFF. The variable domain in full, completed from reference TRBV15 and TRBJ2-1, reads DAMVIQNPRYQVTQFGKPVTLSCSQTLNHNVMYWYQQKSSQAPKLLFHYYDKDFNNEADTPDNFQSRRPNTSFCFLDIRSPGLGDTAMYLCATSRDRAGYNNEQFFGPGTRLTVL.

The chain joins TRBV28 to TRBJ1-6, with 7 bases lining up with TRBD1. V was clipped by 5 bases and J by 7 bases; unmatched bases: 5. CDR3 length: 14 amino acids. Germline lookup yields CDR1 MDHEN and CDR2 SYDVKM. In nucleotides, the CDR3 is TGTGCCAGCAGTCAAGGGGGCAGCAATTCACCCCTCCACTTT. Its protein is CASSQGGSNSPLHF.

DNA for the CDR3: TGTGCCAGCAGCTTAGTAAGCGGGGGGGCCGCAGAGACCCAGTACTTC. Residues: CASSLVSGGAAETQYF. This chain links TRBV7-2 with TRBJ2-5; 10 bases are shared with TRBD2. Trimming at V came to 1 base and at J to 4 bases, leaving 6 bases not matched to a gene. Germline V lookup: CDR1 SGHTA, CDR2 FQGNSA. This CDR3 is built from 16 residues.

The CDR3 reads CASSLDSSYEQYF. DNA of the CDR3: TGTGCCAGCAGCCTCGACAGCTCCTACGAGCAGTACTTC. The chain employs TRBV7-9 and TRBJ2-7; maybe TRBD1 (5 bases). V was trimmed by 5 bases and J by 0 bases, leaving 8 bases between them. Germline-derived CDR1 and CDR2 are SEHNR and FQNEAQ (reference sequence). The CDR3 runs to 13 residues.

With respect to this clone: This specimen includes other DNA sequences encoding the same CDR3. The chain carries TRBV4-3 and TRBJ2-7, with no clear D. Between the trimmed V and J ends, which lost 0 bases and 0 bases, there was a span of 9 bases. The germline V gene encodes CDR1 LGHNA and CDR2 YSLEER. CDR3 length: 15 residues. The CDR3 is CASSQDRGASYEQYF. The CDR3 DNA reads as TGCGCCAGCAGCCAAGATCGTGGAGCCTCCTACGAGCAGTACTTC.

This chain connects TRBV10-1 to TRBJ2-3, with D tentatively TRBD1 (6 bases). Per germline, CDR1 WNHNN and CDR2 SYGVQD (reference sequence). The CDR3 runs to 12 residues. The V gene lost 11 bases and the J gene lost 2 bases, with 11 bases spanning the gap. CDR3 loop: CAPWTATDTQYF. The CDR3 nucleotides are TGCGCCCCCTGGACAGCCACAGATACGCAGTATTTT.

The chain couples TRBV28 to TRBJ1-5, with TRBD1 matching 8 bases. CDR3 length: 13 amino acids. V shed 5 bases, J shed 7 bases, and the junction held 4 bases outside the gene matches. Per germline, CDR1 MDHEN and CDR2 SYDVKM. In nucleotides, the CDR3 is TGTGCCAGCAGTAGGGACAGGTTGCAGCCCCAGCATTTT. Amino acids: CASSRDRLQPQHF.

The V call is TRBV7-8, the J call TRBJ2-1; 12 bases fit TRBD2. The CDR3 sequence is 19 residues long. Germline V lookup: CDR1 SGHVS, CDR2 FQNEAQ. Germline trimming cut 3 bases from V and 5 bases from J; bases unmatched to any gene: 14. CDR3 DNA sequence: TGTGCCAGCAGCTTCGGGACGTACGCTAGCGGGAGGGTCAACAATGAGCAGTTCTTC. This sequence encodes CASSFGTYASGRVNNEQFF. The complete variable domain, with remaining parts taken from reference TRBV7-8 and TRBJ2-1, reads GAGVSQSPRYKVAKRGQDVALRCDPISGHVSLFWYQQALGQGPEFLTYFQNEAQLDKSGLPSDRFFAERPEGSVSTLKIQRTQQEDSAVYLCASSFGTYASGRVNNEQFFGPGTRLTVL.

This clone occurred once. This sequence joins TRBV4-2 and TRBJ2-1, with 12 nucleotides matching TRBD2. Trimming took 6 bases from V and 8 from J; bases not matched to a gene: 8. The length of the CDR3 is 15 residues. Germline V CDR1 and CDR2: LGHNA, YNFKEQ. The CDR3 DNA sequence: TGTGCCAGCAGACTTACTAGCGGGAGGTTCGATGAGCAGTTCTTC. It codes for CASRLTSGRFDEQFF.

The rearrangement joins TRBV19 to TRBJ2-2, with 10 bases matching TRBD1. With V trimmed by 4 bases and J by 5 bases, 13 bases remained unmatched. CDR3 length: 18 amino acids. Looked up from germline, CDR1 is LNHDA and CDR2 is SQIVND (reference sequence). The CDR3 sequence is CASSTRQGALIGTGELFF. CDR3 in DNA: TGTGCCAGTAGTACCAGACAGGGGGCTCTAATTGGAACCGGGGAGCTGTTTTTT. The full variable domain, in which reference TRBV19 and TRBJ2-2 provide the parts outside the CDR3, is DGGITQSPKYLFRKEGQNVTLSCEQNLNHDAMYWYRQDPGQGLRLIYYSQIVNDFQKGDIAEGYSVSREKKESFPLTVTSAQKNPTAFYLCASSTRQGALIGTGELFFGEGSRLTVL.

The rearrangement links TRBV6-2 or TRBV6-3 to TRBJ2-7; 10 bases fit TRBD2. Germline loops: CDR1 MNHEY, CDR2 SVGEGT. J gave up 0 bases and V 5 bases, and 10 bases lay outside the gene matches. The length of the CDR3 is 17 residues. In DNA form, the CDR3 reads TGTGCCAGCAGTCGGTCGGTTGGACTAGCGGTCTCCTACGAGCAGTACTTC. Amino acid sequence: CASSRSVGLAVSYEQYF.

This chain uses TRBV28 with TRBJ2-2; a possible D gene is TRBD2 (5 bases). CDR3 length: 13 residues. Trimming took 7 bases from V and 6 from J, leaving 12 bases between them. Germline-derived CDR1 and CDR2 are MDHEN and SYDVKM. The CDR3 sequence: CASTLPGAGELFF. CDR3 DNA: TGTGCCAGCACCCTCCCCGGGGCCGGGGAGCTGTTTTTT.

This clone has a handful of counts. The chain is built from TRBV5-1 and TRBJ2-1; D perhaps matches TRBD1 (6 bases). The germline V and J ends were trimmed by 4 bases and 0 bases, with 14 bases remaining between them. The CDR3 is 16 amino acids. The germline gives CDR1 SGHRS, CDR2 YFSETQ. This CDR3 reads CASSTSGVSSYNEQFF. CDR3 bases: TGCGCCAGCAGCACATCAGGGGTAAGCTCCTACAATGAGCAGTTCTTC.

The rearrangement joins TRBV19 to TRBJ1-3, with no clear D. Looked up from germline, CDR1 is LNHDA and CDR2 is SQIVND (reference sequence). V lost 3 bases, J lost 2 bases, and 8 bases lay in between. The CDR3 extends over 14 amino acids. The CDR3 reads CASSIQTTGNTIYF. The CDR3 DNA reads as TGTGCCAGTAGTATCCAGACAACTGGAAACACCATATATTTT.

This chain connects TRBV12-3 or TRBV12-4 to TRBJ1-3; D is unclear. Trimming left V 3 bases short and J 5 bases short, with 5 bases between. The CDR3 spans 12 residues. CDR3 amino acids: CASSFSRNTIYF. CDR3 in DNA: TGTGCCAGCAGTTTTAGCCGAAACACCATATATTTT.

This clone showed up just once. The J gene is TRBJ1-5, the V gene TRBV4-3; D may be TRBD1 (6 bases). The germline gives CDR1 LGHNA, CDR2 YSLEER. The CDR3 spans 15 residues. The V gene lost 0 bases and the J gene lost 4 bases, with 10 bases spanning the gap. The CDR3 is CASSQDWGRNQPQHF. CDR3 sequence (DNA): TGCGCCAGCAGCCAAGATTGGGGGCGTAATCAGCCCCAGCATTTT.

In this sample, this clone turned up a few times. This sequence joins TRBV12-3 or TRBV12-4 and TRBJ2-7, with a tentative D call TRBD1 (6 bases). V gave up 4 bases and J gave up 5 bases, with 9 bases separating them. The CDR3 loop spans 12 amino acids. The CDR3 is CASSSTGNEQYF. The CDR3 DNA reads TGTGCCAGCAGTTCAACAGGGAACGAGCAGTACTTC.

The V and J genes are TRBV9 and TRBJ1-4, with TRBD1 matching 7 bases. This CDR3 region has 15 residues. The junction had 11 bases not matched to a gene; V was cut back by 4 bases and J by 8 bases. The germline gives CDR1 SGDLS, CDR2 YYNGEE. Here the CDR3 DNA reads TGTGCCAGCAGCCGGGAGGGCAGGGGGAGAGAAAAACTGTTTTTT. Residues: CASSREGRGREKLFF.

This chain uses TRBV19 with TRBJ2-2, with 7 positions matching TRBD1. V lost 4 bases, J lost 7 bases, and 6 bases stayed unmatched. Per the germline V gene, CDR1 is LNHDA and CDR2 is SQIVND (reference sequence). The CDR3 runs 14 residues. This chain's CDR3 is CASSRGQQIGELFF. Written as DNA, the CDR3 is TGTGCCAGTAGTAGGGGACAGCAAATCGGGGAGCTGTTTTTT. Variable domain in full (rest from reference TRBV19 and TRBJ2-2): DGGITQSPKYLFRKEGQNVTLSCEQNLNHDAMYWYRQDPGQGLRLIYYSQIVNDFQKGDIAEGYSVSREKKESFPLTVTSAQKNPTAFYLCASSRGQQIGELFFGEGSRLTVL.

The V call is TRBV19, the J call TRBJ1-1, with a weak D call TRBD1 (5 bases). The CDR3 is made up of 17 amino acids. Between the trimmed V and J ends, which lost 1 base and 4 bases, there was a span of 19 bases. CDR1 is LNHDA, CDR2 SQIVND, per germline (reference sequence). This CDR3 is CASSIGRSGGRVTEAFF. CDR3 sequence (DNA): TGTGCCAGTAGTATAGGACGCTCGGGGGGTAGGGTCACTGAAGCTTTCTTT.

This clone was seen only a few times. The rearrangement links TRBV6-2 or TRBV6-3 to TRBJ1-2; D is ambiguous. The CDR3 loop spans 15 amino acids. Between the trimmed V and J ends, which lost 0 bases and 6 bases, there was a span of 14 bases. Germline V gene sequence: CDR1 MNHEY, CDR2 SVGEGT. CDR3 in amino acids: CASSYSTGSLDGYTF. The CDR3 region has the DNA TGTGCCAGCAGTTACTCGACGGGTTCTCTCGATGGCTACACCTTC.